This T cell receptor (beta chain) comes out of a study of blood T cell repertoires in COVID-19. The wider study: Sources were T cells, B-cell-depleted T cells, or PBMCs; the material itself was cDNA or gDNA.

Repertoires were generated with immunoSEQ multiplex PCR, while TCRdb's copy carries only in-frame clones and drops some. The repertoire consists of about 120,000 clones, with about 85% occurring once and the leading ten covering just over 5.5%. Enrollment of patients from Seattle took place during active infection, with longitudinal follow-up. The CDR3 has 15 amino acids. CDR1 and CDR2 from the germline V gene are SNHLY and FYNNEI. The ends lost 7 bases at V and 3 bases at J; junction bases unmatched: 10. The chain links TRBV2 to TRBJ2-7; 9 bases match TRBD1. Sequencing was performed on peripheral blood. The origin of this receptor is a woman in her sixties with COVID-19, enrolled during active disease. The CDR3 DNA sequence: TGTGCCAGCACCTTCCCGGGACAGGGAGTCTACGAGCAGTACTTC. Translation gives CASTFPGQGVYEQYF.